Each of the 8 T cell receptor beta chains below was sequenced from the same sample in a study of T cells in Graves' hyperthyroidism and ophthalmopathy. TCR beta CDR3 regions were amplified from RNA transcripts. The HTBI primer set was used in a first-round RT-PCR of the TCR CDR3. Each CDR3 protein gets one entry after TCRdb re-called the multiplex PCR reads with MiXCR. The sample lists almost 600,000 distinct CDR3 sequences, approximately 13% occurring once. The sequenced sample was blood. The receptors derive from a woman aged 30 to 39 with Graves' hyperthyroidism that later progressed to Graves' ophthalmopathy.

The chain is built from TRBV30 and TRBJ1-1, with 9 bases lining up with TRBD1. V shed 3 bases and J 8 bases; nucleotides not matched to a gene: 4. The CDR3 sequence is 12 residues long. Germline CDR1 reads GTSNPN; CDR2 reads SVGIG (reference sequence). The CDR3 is CAWSPGTGEAFF. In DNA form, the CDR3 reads TGTGCCTGGAGCCCCGGGACAGGGGAAGCTTTCTTT.

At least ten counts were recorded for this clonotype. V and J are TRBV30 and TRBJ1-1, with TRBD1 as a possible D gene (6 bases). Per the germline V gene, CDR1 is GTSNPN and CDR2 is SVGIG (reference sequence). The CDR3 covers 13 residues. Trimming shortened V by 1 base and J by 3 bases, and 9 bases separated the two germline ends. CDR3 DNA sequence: TGTGCCTGGAGTGCAGGGGCGGACACTGAAGCTTTCTTT. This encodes CAWSAGADTEAFF.

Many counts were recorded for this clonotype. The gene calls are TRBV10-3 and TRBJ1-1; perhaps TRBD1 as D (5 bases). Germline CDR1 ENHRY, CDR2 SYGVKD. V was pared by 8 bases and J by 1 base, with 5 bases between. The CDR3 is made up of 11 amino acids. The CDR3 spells CAIGQNTEAFF. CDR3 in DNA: TGTGCCATCGGACAGAACACTGAAGCTTTCTTT.

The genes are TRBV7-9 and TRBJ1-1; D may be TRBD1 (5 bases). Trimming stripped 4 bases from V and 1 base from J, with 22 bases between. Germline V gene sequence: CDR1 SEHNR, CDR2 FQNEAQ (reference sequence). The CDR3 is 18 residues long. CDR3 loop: CASSSLHRGEGPNTEAFF. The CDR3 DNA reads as TGTGCCAGCAGCTCACTTCATCGGGGGGAGGGTCCGAACACTGAAGCTTTCTTT.

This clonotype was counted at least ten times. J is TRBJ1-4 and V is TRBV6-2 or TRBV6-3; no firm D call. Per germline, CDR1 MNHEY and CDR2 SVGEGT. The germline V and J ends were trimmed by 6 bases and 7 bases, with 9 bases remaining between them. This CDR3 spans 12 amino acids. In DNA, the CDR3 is TGTGCCAGCAGACCGGGCCTTGAAAAACTGTTTTTT. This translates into CASRPGLEKLFF.

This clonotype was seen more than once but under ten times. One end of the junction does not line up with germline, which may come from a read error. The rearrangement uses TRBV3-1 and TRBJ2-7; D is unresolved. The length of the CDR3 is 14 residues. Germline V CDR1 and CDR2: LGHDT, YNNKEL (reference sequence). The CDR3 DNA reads TGTGCCAGCAGGAAGGGCCCCGGTGGATACGGGCAGTACTTC. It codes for CASRKGPGGYGQYF.

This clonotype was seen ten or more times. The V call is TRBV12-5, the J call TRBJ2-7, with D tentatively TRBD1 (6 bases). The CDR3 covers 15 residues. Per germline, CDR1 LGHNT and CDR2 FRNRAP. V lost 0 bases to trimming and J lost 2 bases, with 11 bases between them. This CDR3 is CASGLVNDRTYEQYF. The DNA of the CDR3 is TGTGCTAGTGGTTTGGTAAATGACAGGACCTACGAGCAGTACTTC. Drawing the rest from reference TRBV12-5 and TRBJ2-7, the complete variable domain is DARVTQTPRHKVTEMGQEVTMRCQPILGHNTVFWYRQTMMQGLELLAYFRNRAPLDDSGMPKDRFSAEMPDATLATLKIQPSEPRDSAVYFCASGLVNDRTYEQYFGPGTRLTVT.

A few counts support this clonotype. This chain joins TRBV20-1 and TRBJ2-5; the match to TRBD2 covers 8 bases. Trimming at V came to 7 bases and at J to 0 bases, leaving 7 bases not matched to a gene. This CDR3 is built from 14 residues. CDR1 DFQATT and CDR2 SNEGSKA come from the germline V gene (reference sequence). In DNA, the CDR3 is TGCAGTGTTCCCTCGCGGGGGGACCAAGAGACCCAGTACTTC. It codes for CSVPSRGDQETQYF.